This entry lists 14 T cell receptor beta chains sequenced from one sample in a study of cytomegalovirus exposure and HLA in healthy donors. The assay was immunoSEQ multiplex PCR, and TCRdb's table has in-frame clones only and misses some. The table has some 150,000 clones, roughly 89% seen once. Sequenced sample: PBMCs. The source of these receptors is a woman between 25 and 40 years old in good health and CMV-seronegative.

The CDR3: CASSIRVWAGLANTGELFF. In DNA, the CDR3 is TGTGCCAGTAGTATTCGAGTGTGGGCAGGGCTCGCGAACACCGGGGAGCTGTTTTTT. The chain carries TRBV19 and TRBJ2-2; D perhaps matches TRBD1 (5 bases). The V and J ends lost 3 bases and 0 bases respectively, with 20 bases between them. In germline, CDR1 is LNHDA, CDR2 SQIVND (reference sequence). The CDR3 loop spans 19 amino acids.

J is TRBJ2-2 and V is TRBV10-1; 7 bases are a match to TRBD1. The CDR3 extends over 14 amino acids. J was trimmed by 3 bases and V by 10 bases; bases with no gene match: 8. Germline values: CDR1 WNHNN, CDR2 SYGVQD (reference sequence). The CDR3 DNA follows: TGCGCCACCACTGGGGACAGCCACACCGGGGAGCTGTTTTTT. Translating it yields CATTGDSHTGELFF.

V is TRBV27 and J is TRBJ1-1; tentative D call: TRBD1 (5 bases). Germline V gene data show CDR1 as MNHEY and CDR2 as SMNVEV (reference sequence). CDR3 length: 13 amino acids. The V end lost 6 bases, the J end lost 4 bases, and 12 bases lay between the germline ends. CDR3 DNA sequence: TGTGCCAGCAGCCCAAGACAGAGCACTGAAGCTTTCTTT. Amino acids: CASSPRQSTEAFF.

J is TRBJ1-2 and V is TRBV12-5; 7 bases match TRBD1. V lost 6 bases, J lost 7 bases, and 14 bases stayed unmatched. Germline CDR1 reads LGHNT; CDR2 reads FRNRAP. The CDR3 has 15 amino acids. The CDR3, as DNA: TGTGCTAGTGGACGCACAGGGGTAGGGGGAAGTGGCTACACCTTC. It specifies CASGRTGVGGSGYTF.

This clone has a handful of counts. This rearrangement joins TRBV7-9 to TRBJ1-2; maybe TRBD1 (5 bases). The germline V and J ends were trimmed by 7 bases and 1 base, with 19 bases remaining between them. CDR1 and CDR2 (germline): SEHNR, FQNEAQ (reference sequence). This CDR3 is 16 amino acids long. The CDR3 spells CASTPSGGKLNYGYTF. The CDR3 nucleotides read TGTGCCAGCACACCCTCGGGGGGAAAACTTAACTATGGCTACACCTTC.

The chain has TRBV6-5 and TRBJ2-1, with 10 bases fitting TRBD2. CDR3 length equals 16 residues. J gave up 9 bases and V 4 bases, and 12 bases lay outside the gene matches. Germline assignment: CDR1 MNHEY and CDR2 SVGAGI. This chain's CDR3 is CASSFSLAGKGGEQFF. The DNA of the CDR3 is TGTGCCAGCAGTTTCTCACTAGCGGGGAAGGGGGGTGAGCAGTTCTTC.

The chain carries TRBV15 and TRBJ2-7, with D maybe TRBD2 (5 bases). The CDR3 has 14 amino acids. Germline V lookup: CDR1 LNHNV, CDR2 YYDKDF (reference sequence). The ends were cut back, 3 bases at V and 3 bases at J, with 12 bases in the middle. The CDR3 nucleotides read TGTGCCACCAGCAGTCGGCGAGGGTTCTACGAGCAGTACTTC. This codes for CATSSRRGFYEQYF.

This chain joins TRBV5-4 and TRBJ2-7; TRBD1 might be the D (5 bases). This CDR3 has 14 residues. Germline lookup yields CDR1 SGHNT and CDR2 YYREEE (reference sequence). The V end was cut by 2 bases, the J end by 4 bases, with 13 bases between. The CDR3 coding sequence is TGTGCCAGCAGCTTCTCAGGGTCCCGTTACGAGCAGTACTTC. This gives the protein CASSFSGSRYEQYF.

The table lists this clone with a few counts. The V gene is TRBV5-1, the J gene TRBJ1-2; a possible D gene is TRBD1 (6 bases). Between the trimmed V and J ends, which lost 5 bases and 6 bases, there was a span of 20 bases. Germline CDR1 SGHRS, CDR2 YFSETQ. The CDR3 is 15 residues long. This CDR3 reads CASRRTYLHRDGYTF. The CDR3 nucleotides are TGCGCCAGCAGACGGACCTATTTACACAGGGATGGCTACACCTTC.

V is TRBV4-2 and J is TRBJ2-2, with D perhaps TRBD2 (7 bases). Per the germline V gene, CDR1 is LGHNA and CDR2 is YNFKEQ. The CDR3 consists of 18 residues. V was trimmed by 0 bases and J by 4 bases, leaving 18 bases between them. CDR3 residues: CASSQEASGGAGTGELFF. The CDR3 nucleotides are TGTGCCAGCAGCCAAGAGGCTAGTGGGGGGGCCGGCACCGGGGAGCTGTTTTTT.

This chain uses TRBV11-2 with TRBJ1-2, with D possibly being TRBD1 (5 bases). V was clipped by 3 bases and J by 7 bases, with 18 bases between them. In germline, CDR1 is SGHAT, CDR2 FQNNGV. This CDR3 spans 15 amino acids. In nucleotides, the CDR3 is TGTGCCAGCAGCTTGAGCCTCGGGGGGAAATTTGGCTACACCTTC. It specifies CASSLSLGGKFGYTF. Full variable domain (missing parts from reference TRBV11-2 and TRBJ1-2): EAGVAQSPRYKIIEKRQSVAFWCNPISGHATLYWYQQILGQGPKLLIQFQNNGVVDDSQLPKDRFSAERLKGVDSTLKIQPAKLEDSAVYLCASSLSLGGKFGYTFGSGTRLTVV.

This chain joins TRBV6-1 and TRBJ2-7, with D uncertain. The CDR3 has 14 residues. Germline V gene lookup returns CDR1 MNHNS and CDR2 SASEGT. The V end was cut by 1 base, the J end by 7 bases, with 14 bases between. The CDR3 loop is CASSEVVSLGEQYF. CDR3 nucleotide sequence: TGTGCCAGCAGTGAAGTAGTCTCCCTCGGGGAGCAGTACTTC.

This chain joins TRBV5-6 and TRBJ2-1; perhaps TRBD1 as D (5 bases). This CDR3 comprises 16 residues. With 2 bases removed from V and 5 bases from J, the gap between germline ends came to 17 bases. Germline-derived CDR1 and CDR2 are SGHDT and YYEEEE. CDR3 region: CASSFLATATDNEQFF. The DNA of the CDR3 is TGTGCCAGCAGCTTTTTGGCGACAGCGACCGACAATGAGCAGTTCTTC. The full variable domain, in which reference TRBV5-6 and TRBJ2-1 provide the parts outside the CDR3, is DAGVTQSPTHLIKTRGQQVTLRCSPKSGHDTVSWYQQALGQGPQFIFQYYEEEERQRGNFPDRFSGHQFPNYSSELNVNALLLGDSALYLCASSFLATATDNEQFFGPGTRLTVL.

This chain joins TRBV4-2 and TRBJ1-1; 7 nucleotides line up with TRBD1. CDR3 length: 14 amino acids. CDR1 and CDR2 (germline): LGHNA, YNFKEQ. J gave up 7 bases and V 3 bases, and 8 bases lay outside the gene matches. CDR3 region: CASSQDRFGVEAFF. For the CDR3, the DNA is TGTGCCAGCAGCCAGGACAGGTTCGGGGTTGAAGCTTTCTTT.